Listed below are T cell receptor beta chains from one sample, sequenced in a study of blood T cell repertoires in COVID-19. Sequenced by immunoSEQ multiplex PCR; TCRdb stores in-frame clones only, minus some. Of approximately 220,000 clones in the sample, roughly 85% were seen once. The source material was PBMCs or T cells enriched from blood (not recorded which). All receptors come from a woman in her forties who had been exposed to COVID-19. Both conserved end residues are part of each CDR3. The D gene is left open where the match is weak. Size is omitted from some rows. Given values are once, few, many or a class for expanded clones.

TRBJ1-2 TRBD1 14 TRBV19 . CASSIGTVNYGYTF TGTGCCAGTAGTATTGGGACAGTCAACTATGGCTACACCTTC
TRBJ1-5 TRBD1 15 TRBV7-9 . CASSPGQGAEQPQHF TGTGCCAGCAGCCCGGGACAGGGGGCAGAACAGCCCCAGCATTTT
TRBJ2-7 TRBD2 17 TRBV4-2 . CASSPEVVAGVLGEQYF TGTGCCAGCAGCCCAGAGGTGGTAGCGGGGGTTTTGGGGGAGCAGTACTTC
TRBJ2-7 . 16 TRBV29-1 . CSVDKVVLGGGYEQYF TGCAGCGTTGATAAGGTTGTCCTGGGAGGGGGCTACGAGCAGTACTTC
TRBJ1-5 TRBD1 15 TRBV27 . CASRERTGFGQPQHF TGTGCCAGCAGAGAAAGGACAGGGTTTGGTCAGCCCCAGCATTTT
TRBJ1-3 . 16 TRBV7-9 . CASSLATWGAGNTIYF TGTGCCAGCAGCTTAGCCACTTGGGGGGCTGGAAACACCATATATTTT
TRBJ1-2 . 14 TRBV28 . CASTSPGDNYGYTF TGTGCCAGCACCTCACCCGGGGATAACTATGGCTACACCTTC
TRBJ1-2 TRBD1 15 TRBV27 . CASSIGTGRSDGYTF TGTGCCAGCAGTATTGGGACAGGGCGGTCGGATGGCTACACCTTC
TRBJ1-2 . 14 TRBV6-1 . CASREDSLYGGYTF TGTGCCAGCAGAGAAGACAGTCTCTATGGAGGCTACACCTTC
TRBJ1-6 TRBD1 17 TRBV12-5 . CASGRDRSSSYNSPLHF TGTGCTAGTGGCCGGGACAGGTCGAGCTCCTATAATTCACCCCTCCACTTT
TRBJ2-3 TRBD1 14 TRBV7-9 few CASSTGVSADTQYF TGTGCCAGCAGCACAGGGGTATCTGCAGATACGCAGTATTTT
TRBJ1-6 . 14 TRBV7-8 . CASSLQGLNSPLHF TGTGCCAGCAGCTTGCAGGGCCTTAATTCACCCCTCCACTTT
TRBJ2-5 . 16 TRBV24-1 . CATSDRTGTPQETQYF TGTGCCACCAGTGATAGGACCGGGACACCGCAAGAGACCCAGTACTTC
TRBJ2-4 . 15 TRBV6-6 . CAGADTSGAKNIQYF TGTGCCGGCGCGGACACCTCAGGGGCCAAAAACATTCAGTACTTC
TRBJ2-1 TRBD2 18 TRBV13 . CASSSYATSGASYNEQFF TGTGCCAGCAGCTCGTATGCCACTAGCGGGGCTTCCTACAATGAGCAGTTCTTC
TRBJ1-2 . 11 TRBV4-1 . CASSQDSSNTF TGCGCCAGCAGCCAAGACAGTAGCAACACCTTC
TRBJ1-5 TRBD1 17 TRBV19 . CASSIVTGGVGNQPQHF TGTGCCAGTAGTATAGTCACAGGGGGCGTGGGCAATCAGCCCCAGCATTTT
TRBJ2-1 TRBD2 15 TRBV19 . CAIGPSGGVYNEQFF TGTGCCATAGGTCCCAGCGGGGGGGTGTACAATGAGCAGTTCTTC
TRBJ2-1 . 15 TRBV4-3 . CASSQPGDMTNEQFF TGCGCCAGCAGCCAACCCGGGGACATGACAAATGAGCAGTTCTTC
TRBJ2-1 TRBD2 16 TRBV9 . CASSESVKLAGDEQFF TGTGCCAGCAGCGAAAGCGTGAAACTAGCGGGGGATGAGCAGTTCTTC
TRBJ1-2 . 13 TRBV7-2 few CASSLVQEWGYTF TGTGCCAGCAGCTTAGTACAGGAGTGGGGCTACACCTTC
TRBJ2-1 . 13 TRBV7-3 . CASSLNQGNEQFF TGTGCCAGCAGCTTAAACCAGGGCAATGAGCAGTTCTTC
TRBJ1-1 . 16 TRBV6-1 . CASSGGVGYMNTEAFF TGTGCCAGCAGTGGGGGAGTCGGTTACATGAACACTGAAGCTTTCTTT
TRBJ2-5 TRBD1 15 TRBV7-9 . CASSPRTGYQETQYF TGTGCCAGCAGCCCCCGGACAGGATACCAAGAGACCCAGTACTTC
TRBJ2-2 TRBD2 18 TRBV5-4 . CASSPGLAGGRNTGELFF TGTGCCAGCAGCCCCGGACTAGCGGGGGGGCGGAACACCGGGGAGCTGTTTTTT
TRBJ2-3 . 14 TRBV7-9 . CASSRTDTTDTQYF TGTGCCAGCAGCCGGACAGACACTACAGATACGCAGTATTTT
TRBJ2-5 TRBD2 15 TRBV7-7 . CASSLVLAGQETQYF TGTGCCAGCAGCCTCGTACTAGCGGGACAAGAGACCCAGTACTTC
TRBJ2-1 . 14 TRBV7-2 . CASSLGVGDNEQFF TGTGCCAGCAGCTTAGGCGTGGGCGACAATGAGCAGTTCTTC
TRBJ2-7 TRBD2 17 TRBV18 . CASSPGRLAGASYEQYF TGTGCCAGCTCACCCGGTCGACTAGCGGGGGCCTCCTACGAGCAGTACTTC
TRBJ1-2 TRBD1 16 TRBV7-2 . CASSARGGRVATGYTF TGTGCCAGCAGCGCCCGAGGGGGCAGGGTTGCAACTGGCTACACCTTC
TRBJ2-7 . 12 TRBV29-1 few CSVEEGSYEQYF TGCAGCGTTGAGGAGGGCTCCTACGAGCAGTACTTC
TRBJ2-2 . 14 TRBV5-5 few CASSTGGEAGELFF TGTGCCAGCAGCACAGGGGGGGAGGCCGGGGAGCTGTTTTTT
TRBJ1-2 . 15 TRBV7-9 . CASSDGGDPSYGYTF TGTGCCAGCAGCGATGGGGGGGATCCGTCCTATGGCTACACCTTC
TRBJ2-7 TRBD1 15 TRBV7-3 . CASSPGTGVSYEQYF TGTGCCAGCAGCCCCGGGACAGGGGTCTCCTACGAGCAGTACTTC
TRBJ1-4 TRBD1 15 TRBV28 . CASSAPTPGGRKLFF TGTGCCAGCAGTGCTCCGACTCCAGGGGGTAGAAAACTGTTTTTT
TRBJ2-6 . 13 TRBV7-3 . CASSSGARPVLTF TGTGCCAGCAGCTCAGGGGCACGCCCCGTCCTGACTTTC
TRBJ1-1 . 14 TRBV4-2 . CASSQDTSYTEAFF TGTGCCAGCAGCCAGGACACATCCTACACTGAAGCTTTCTTT
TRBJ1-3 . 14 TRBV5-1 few CASSRTGTGNTIYF TGCGCCAGCAGCCGAACAGGTACTGGAAACACCATATATTTT
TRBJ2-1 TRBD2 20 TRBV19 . CASSIEGTSGGPASYNEQFF TGTGCCAGTAGTATTGAAGGGACTAGCGGGGGGCCCGCTAGCTACAATGAGCAGTTCTTC
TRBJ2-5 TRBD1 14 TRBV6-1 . CASSEGQGGETQYF TGTGCCAGCAGTGAGGGACAGGGAGGAGAGACCCAGTACTTC
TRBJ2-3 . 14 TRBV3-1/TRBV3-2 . CASSLRTGTDTQYF TGTGCCAGCAGCCTCCGGACTGGCACAGATACGCAGTATTTT
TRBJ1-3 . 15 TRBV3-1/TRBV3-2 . CASQKGGPSGNTIYF TGTGCCAGTCAGAAAGGGGGACCCTCTGGAAACACCATATATTTT